This T cell receptor beta chain was sequenced during a study of monozygotic twins with inflammatory bowel disease. With respect to this clonotype: Antigen unknown.

The cDNA of both the TCRalpha and TCRbeta chains was subjected to two nested PCRs of approximately 16 and 9 cycles. Following a re-call of the 5' RACE reads, TCRdb has one entry per CDR3 protein and lacks DNA. The sample's table shows more than 350,000 distinct CDR3 sequences. This CDR3 is built from 15 residues. CDR1 is SGHRS and CDR2 is YFSETQ in the germline V gene. Overall study findings and caveats: Individual T cell subtypes were not distinguishable. No single strong signal or clonotype associated with IBD was supported.

The TCR originated in a human donor with ulcerative colitis or Crohn's disease, or a healthy co-twin of an affected twin (not recorded which). The V and J genes are TRBV5-1 and TRBJ2-3; absent DNA, TCRdb's TRBD1 call cannot be checked. Sequenced material: blood. CDR3 sequence reads: CASSPGQGALDTQYF.